These 26 T cell receptor beta chains were sequenced from one sample in a study of blood T cells in healthy people across ages. Primed by a sample-barcoded 5' primer and a J-beta primer mix, a second PCR proceeded for about 7 to 11 cycles. TCRdb re-called the 5' RACE reads with MiXCR, one entry per CDR3 protein. The sample lists roughly 2 million distinct CDR3 sequences; about 50% were seen once. The sample comprised blood. Source of these receptors: a woman aged 40 to 50 in good health.

This chain links TRBV12-3 or TRBV12-4 with TRBJ2-6, with a tentative D call TRBD1 (6 bases). The CDR3 length is 16 residues. The V end lost 6 bases, the J end lost 0 bases, and 12 bases lay between the germline ends. CDR3 loop: CASRLRQVSGANVLTF. In DNA, the CDR3 is TGTGCCAGCAGATTAAGACAGGTCTCTGGGGCCAACGTCCTGACTTTC.

Only a few counts were recorded for this clonotype. V and J are TRBV18 and TRBJ2-1; D not certain. The CDR3 length is 13 residues. The germline V gene encodes CDR1 KGHSH and CDR2 LQKENI. Trimming removed 3 bases from V and 8 bases from J, with 11 bases in between. The CDR3 sequence: CASSPFQDDEQFF. The DNA of the CDR3 is TGTGCCAGCTCACCGTTTCAGGACGATGAGCAGTTCTTC.

V usage is TRBV11-3 and J usage is TRBJ2-7; possible D gene TRBD1, 6 bases. The CDR3 spans 14 residues. V lost 9 bases, J lost 5 bases, and 20 bases lay in between. The germline V gene has CDR1 SGHNT and CDR2 YENEEA. The CDR3 is CASTGTGSTNEQYF. The DNA of the CDR3 is TGTGCCAGTACTGGAACAGGGTCTACCAACGAGCAGTACTTC.

V gene TRBV10-3 combines with J gene TRBJ2-3, with 8 positions matching TRBD2. CDR3 size: 15 residues. Losses at the gene ends were 4 bases for V and 0 bases for J; bases not matched to a gene: 3. CDR1 ENHRY and CDR2 SYGVKD come from the germline V gene. The CDR3 protein is CAISAGGSSTDTQYF. The DNA for the CDR3 is TGTGCCATCAGTGCGGGGGGGTCTAGCACAGATACGCAGTATTTT.

This clonotype was seen more than once but under ten times. The V gene is TRBV7-2, the J gene TRBJ2-1; 7 nucleotides line up with TRBD2. This CDR3 has 15 residues. The V segment lost 1 base and the J segment 7 bases; nucleotides outside the gene matches: 7. Germline CDR1 reads SGHTA; CDR2 reads FQGNSA. The CDR3 region is CASSLVSGGLNEQFF. CDR3 in DNA: TGTGCCAGCAGCTTAGTGTCGGGGGGATTGAATGAGCAGTTCTTC.

This chain connects TRBV7-6 to TRBJ2-3; D unclear. The CDR3 length is 14 residues. Trimming left V 5 bases short and J 9 bases short, with 18 bases between. In germline, CDR1 is SGHVS, CDR2 FNYEAQ. Written as DNA, the CDR3 is TGTGCCAGCAGCCCTAACCCTCGACCCAACACGCAGTATTTT. It is translated as CASSPNPRPNTQYF.

The genes are TRBV3-1 and TRBJ1-2; D uncertain. The CDR3 is made up of 12 amino acids. Germline V CDR1 and CDR2: LGHDT, YNNKEL (reference sequence). Trimming stripped 4 bases from V and 8 bases from J, with 11 bases between. CDR3 sequence reads: CASSRLLGGYTF. Here the CDR3 DNA reads TGTGCCAGCAGCCGGTTACTAGGGGGCTACACCTTC.

V usage is TRBV3-1 and J usage is TRBJ2-1, with D maybe TRBD2 (7 bases). CDR3 length: 14 amino acids. The germline CDR1 and CDR2 sequences are LGHDT and YNNKEL (reference sequence). V gave up 4 bases and J gave up 7 bases, with 14 bases separating them. The CDR3 bases are TGTGCCAGCAGCCCCGGGGGGCCGGGTAATGAGCAGTTCTTC. It yields the protein CASSPGGPGNEQFF.

The chain combines TRBV4-3 with TRBJ1-2; 9 bases line up with TRBD1. The CDR3 is 15 residues long. CDR1 is LGHNA, CDR2 YSLEER, per germline. V trimming: 1 base; J trimming: 4 bases; junction bases outside the gene matches: 4. The CDR3 reads CASSQGDRVPYGYTF. In nucleotides, the CDR3 is TGCGCCAGCAGCCAAGGGGACAGGGTGCCCTATGGCTACACCTTC.

The gene calls are TRBV7-6 and TRBJ2-5, with 9 positions matching TRBD1. This CDR3 contains 14 residues. V lost 4 bases, J lost 5 bases, and 5 bases stayed unmatched. Germline V gives CDR1 SGHVS, CDR2 FNYEAQ. CDR3 DNA sequence: TGTGCCAGCAGCTCCACAGGGGGCGTGGAGACCCAGTACTTC. Translating gives CASSSTGGVETQYF.

V and J are TRBV6-6 and TRBJ2-5; D not resolved. Germline-derived CDR1 and CDR2 are MNHNY and SVGAGI (reference sequence). V was shortened by 2 bases and J by 9 bases, with 13 bases between the two germline ends. This CDR3 has 13 residues. CDR3 protein: CASSYTTARAQYF. The CDR3 DNA reads as TGTGCCAGCAGTTACACAACAGCCAGAGCCCAGTACTTC.

The chain employs TRBV6-2 or TRBV6-3 and TRBJ1-5; no clear D gene. V lost 2 bases to trimming and J lost 0 bases, with 8 bases between them. CDR1 is MNHEY and CDR2 is SVGEGT in the germline V gene. There are 15 residues in the CDR3. As DNA, the CDR3 is TGTGCCAGCAGTTACGGACGGCTTAGCAATCAGCCCCAGCATTTT. This encodes CASSYGRLSNQPQHF.

The chain employs TRBV4-3 and TRBJ2-4; D perhaps matches TRBD2 (7 bases). CDR3 length equals 14 residues. Germline V lookup: CDR1 LGHNA, CDR2 YSLEER. V lost 0 bases and J lost 13, with 16 bases in between. The CDR3 sequence is CASSQDRGGGEQYF. The CDR3 DNA follows: TGCGCCAGCAGCCAAGATAGGGGGGGCGGGGAACAGTACTTC.

The chain recombines TRBV20-1 with TRBJ2-4; TRBD1 aligns across 9 bases. The V gene end was trimmed by 3 bases and the J gene end by 3 bases; junction bases not matched to a gene: 3. CDR3 length: 14 amino acids. Germline assignment: CDR1 DFQATT and CDR2 SNEGSKA (reference sequence). CDR3 amino acids: CSARTGGGKNIQYF. The DNA for the CDR3 is TGCAGTGCTAGGACAGGGGGAGGCAAAAACATTCAGTACTTC.

The chain employs TRBV29-1 and TRBJ1-1; D is perhaps TRBD1 (6 bases). Germline V CDR1 and CDR2: SQVTM, ANQGSEA. The CDR3 totals 13 residues. V dropped 4 bases and J dropped 3 bases, with 12 bases sitting between them. The CDR3 loop is CSVAGPGDTEAFF. The CDR3 DNA reads as TGCAGCGTTGCCGGTCCAGGGGACACTGAAGCTTTCTTT.

The chain recombines TRBV28 with TRBJ1-4; TRBD1 might be the D (5 bases). The germline gives CDR1 MDHEN, CDR2 SYDVKM. V was clipped by 5 bases and J by 6 bases, with 10 bases between them. The CDR3 sequence is 13 residues long. The CDR3 loop is CASSTRVYEKLFF. CDR3 sequence (DNA): TGTGCCAGCAGTACCAGGGTATATGAAAAACTGTTTTTT.

This chain uses TRBV6-6 with TRBJ1-1; D might be TRBD1 (6 bases). Per the germline V gene, CDR1 is MNHNY and CDR2 is SVGAGI (reference sequence). There are 13 residues in the CDR3. Trimming pared 2 bases from V and 4 bases from J, leaving 8 bases between. CDR3 DNA sequence: TGTGCCAGCAGTTACGCGACAGGCACTGAAGCTTTCTTT. Its translation is CASSYATGTEAFF.

This clonotype was seen a few times. The chain links TRBV15 to TRBJ2-7, with D possibly called TRBD1 or TRBD2 (5 bases each). V was pared by 3 bases and J by 0 bases, with 12 bases between. CDR1 LNHNV and CDR2 YYDKDF come from the germline V gene (reference sequence). The CDR3 is 15 amino acids. CDR3 region: CATSRMDGGSYEQYF. The CDR3 region has the DNA TGTGCCACCAGCAGGATGGATGGGGGCTCCTACGAGCAGTACTTC.

The sample holds a few counts of this clonotype. This chain uses TRBV24-1 with TRBJ2-5; TRBD1 might be the D (5 bases). The CDR3 is 15 amino acids. The V and J ends lost 3 bases and 4 bases respectively, with 14 bases between them. Germline CDR1 reads KGHDR; CDR2 reads SFDVKD. The CDR3 DNA reads TGTGCCACCAGTGATACCACGACAAGGGGAGAGACCCAGTACTTC. Translating gives CATSDTTTRGETQYF.

The chain carries TRBV6-5 and TRBJ1-2, with a tentative D call TRBD1 (6 bases). Germline V gives CDR1 MNHEY, CDR2 SVGAGI. V lost 2 bases and J lost 6, with 10 bases in between. This CDR3 region has 13 residues. CDR3 DNA sequence: TGTGCCAGCAGTTACCGGACAGAGGATGGCTACACCTTC. It encodes CASSYRTEDGYTF.

The chain has TRBV2 and TRBJ2-5; 9 nucleotides align to TRBD2. The CDR3 contains 17 residues. Per germline, CDR1 SNHLY and CDR2 FYNNEI. V shed 5 bases, J shed 1 base, and the junction held 11 bases outside the gene matches. CDR3 sequence reads: CASSRPESGGTQETQYF. For the CDR3, the DNA is TGTGCCAGCAGTCGACCGGAAAGCGGGGGGACCCAAGAGACCCAGTACTTC.

This clonotype was seen a few times. This chain uses TRBV10-3 with TRBJ2-3, with 8 bases aligning to TRBD1. The trim removed 1 base at V and 1 base at J, leaving 4 bases unmatched. The germline V gene has CDR1 ENHRY and CDR2 SYGVKD. This CDR3 contains 16 residues. CDR3 loop: CAISEYGTGGTDTQYF. CDR3 DNA: TGTGCCATCAGTGAGTACGGGACAGGCGGCACAGATACGCAGTATTTT.

The chain combines TRBV12-3 or TRBV12-4 with TRBJ2-5; tentatively, D is TRBD2 (7 bases). CDR3 length equals 19 residues. The V end lost 1 base, the J end lost 9 bases, and 30 bases lay between the germline ends. The CDR3 sequence: CASSLGRDQYREGSEAQYF. The DNA for the CDR3 is TGTGCCAGCAGTTTAGGTCGAGACCAGTACAGGGAGGGGTCGGAGGCCCAGTACTTC.

In regard to this clonotype: A much larger clonotype is one base distant, so this may be a read error. The chain combines TRBV5-1 with TRBJ2-5; D is unresolved. The DNA end is more similar to TRBJ2-7, so the J call may be wrong. Germline assignment: CDR1 SGHRS and CDR2 YFSETQ. The CDR3 length is 12 residues. As DNA, the CDR3 is TGCGCCAGCAGCTTGGCCTGGGTCGAGCAGTACTTC. As protein: CASSLAWVEQYF.

This sequence joins TRBV27 and TRBJ2-1, with D unclear. This CDR3 comprises 14 residues. Germline V CDR1 and CDR2: MNHEY, SMNVEV (reference sequence). Trimming took 5 bases from V and 3 from J, leaving 11 bases between them. The CDR3 region has the DNA TGTGCCAGCAGTCAAAATACCAACTACAATGAGCAGTTCTTC. Translating it yields CASSQNTNYNEQFF.

As concerns this clonotype: The junction does not match germline at one end; this may be a read error. This chain connects TRBV7-8 to TRBJ2-7, with D possibly being TRBD1 or TRBD2 (5 bases each). The CDR3 totals 15 residues. Germline loops: CDR1 SGHVS, CDR2 FQNEAQ. This CDR3 is CVSSLAPGPSYEQYF. The DNA of the CDR3 is TGTGTCAGCAGCTTAGCGCCAGGGCCTTCCTACGAGCAGTACTTC.